This T cell receptor beta chain was observed in a study of blood T cell repertoires in COVID-19 (dated by TCRdb to about 2020). For the wider study: Samples from collaborators originated in the United States, Italy and Spain and spanned both the acute and convalescent phases of COVID-19. The prospective study material was composed of cDNA or gDNA derived from T cells, B-cell-depleted T cells, or PBMCs. Subjects who had been exposed to COVID-19, were actively infected with it, or had recovered from it provided the deeply sampled blood TCRbeta repertoires that made up the dataset. A freely available public database, intended as a resource for researchers studying the immune response to SARS-CoV-2, is where the repertoires were released. Samples came from the ongoing ImmuneRACE study (first 160 participants) plus 1,254 subjects from 6 global collaborators. The sample metadata nearly always contained a de-identified subject ID, COVID-19 status, age in years and sex. Where HLA class I and class II types were available, the types were taken from metadata supplied by the sample provider, not from assay-based typing. The paper as a whole reports these results and caveats: The amount of clinical and demographic metadata varied by source and participant and was provided uncurated.

Enrolling through a virtual design, the prospective study's participants ranged in age from roughly 18 to 90 years and lived across roughly 24 United States geographic areas. To assign participants to cohorts, the prospective study relied on clinical history that participants themselves reported in a screening survey and a study questionnaire. In the prospective study, mobile phlebotomists collected whole blood, serum and a nasopharyngeal or oropharyngeal swab from each participant. Over a 2-month period, participants in the prospective study had the option of providing additional blood draws and questionnaires. Before DNA extraction, prospective study blood samples were shipped either frozen or at room temperature. In the case of this clone: The target of this receptor is not known. Per-nucleotide qualities are absent, and no much larger clonotype sits a single base away.

The immunoSEQ Assay, a bias-controlled multiplex PCR, was used to amplify TCRbeta CDR3 regions from genomic DNA. For the original study's pipeline: Within the assay, amplification of reference gene primers was used to estimate how many nucleated cells each sample contained. Sequence reads were collapsed and filtered to measure the absolute abundance of every unique TCRbeta CDR3 rearrangement. For each sample, productive Simpson clonality was calculated by taking the square root of Simpson's diversity index across productive rearrangements. The source is immuneACCESS, and TCRdb retained only in-frame sequences with V and J called. Part of the clones is not carried over; for the studies checked, unresolved V genes explain less than half of this, and the remainder is unexplained. The DNA was the basis for D and trimming; V, J and clone size are from that table. The sample table records about 250,000 clones; roughly 85% of these occur just once. Jointly, the top ten make up approximately 9.6% of the sample.

The receptor was isolated from a woman aged 45 to 65 with acute COVID-19. Source material: PBMCs or T cells enriched from blood (not recorded which).

CDR3 sequence: CASSLAGTGNQPQHF. Here is the DNA: TGCGCCAGCAGCTTGGCAGGGACAGGGAATCAGCCCCAGCATTTT. The chain couples TRBV5-1 to TRBJ1-5, with 9 junctional bases fitting TRBD1. Reading the germline V gene gives CDR1 SGHRS and CDR2 YFSETQ. The germline V and J ends show losses of 0 bases and 4 bases respectively, and no gene match explains 2 bases of the junction. The CDR3 numbers 15 residues from cysteine through phenylalanine. This entry keeps only the CDR3 DNA: 45 bases, framed from base 1.